This T cell receptor beta chain emerged from a study of cytomegalovirus exposure and HLA in healthy donors. This clone was observed a few times. The antigen remains unidentified. Findings of the study overall: The classifier reportedly diagnosed cytomegalovirus status with high sensitivity and specificity.

Vbeta (60) and Jbeta (13) primers were used in the PCR. Libraries were prepared by immunoSEQ multiplex PCR; TCRdb keeps only in-frame clonotypes and omits some of them. Among roughly 160,000 clones listed, around 72% were seen once. CDR3 length: 14 residues. Trimming stripped 3 bases from V and 5 bases from J, with 14 bases between. Germline lookup yields CDR1 SGDLS and CDR2 YYNGEE. This chain uses TRBV9 with TRBJ2-5; TRBD2 might be the D (7 bases). This clonotype originated in a female donor in good health and CMV-seronegative. Input material: PBMCs. The CDR3 DNA is TGTGCCAGCAGCGCGGAGGGGGGGTGGGAGACCCAGTACTTC. It translates to CASSAEGGWETQYF.